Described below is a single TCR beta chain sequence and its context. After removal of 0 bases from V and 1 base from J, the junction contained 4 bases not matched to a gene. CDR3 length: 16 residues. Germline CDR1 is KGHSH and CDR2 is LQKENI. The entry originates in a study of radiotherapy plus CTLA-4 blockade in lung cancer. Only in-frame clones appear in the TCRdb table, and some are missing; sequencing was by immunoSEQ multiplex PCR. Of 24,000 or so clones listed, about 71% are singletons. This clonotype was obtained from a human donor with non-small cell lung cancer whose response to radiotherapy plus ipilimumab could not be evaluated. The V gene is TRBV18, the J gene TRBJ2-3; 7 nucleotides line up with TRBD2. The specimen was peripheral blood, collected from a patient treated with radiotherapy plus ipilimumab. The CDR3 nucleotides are TGTGCCAGCTCACCACCGACGGGGGGTGGCACAGATACGCAGTATTTT. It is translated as CASSPPTGGGTDTQYF.